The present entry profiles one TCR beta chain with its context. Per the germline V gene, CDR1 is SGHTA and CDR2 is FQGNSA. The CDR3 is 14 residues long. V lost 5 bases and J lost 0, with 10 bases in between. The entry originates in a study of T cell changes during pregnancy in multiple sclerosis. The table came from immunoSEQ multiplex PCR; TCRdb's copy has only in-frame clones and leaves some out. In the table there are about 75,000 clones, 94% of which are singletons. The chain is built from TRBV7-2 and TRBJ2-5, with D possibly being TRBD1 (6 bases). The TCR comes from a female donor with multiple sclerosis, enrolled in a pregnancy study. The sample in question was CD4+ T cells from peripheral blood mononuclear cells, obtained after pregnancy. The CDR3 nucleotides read TGTGCCAGCAGCCGGACAGTGTACCAAGAGACCCAGTACTTC. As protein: CASSRTVYQETQYF.